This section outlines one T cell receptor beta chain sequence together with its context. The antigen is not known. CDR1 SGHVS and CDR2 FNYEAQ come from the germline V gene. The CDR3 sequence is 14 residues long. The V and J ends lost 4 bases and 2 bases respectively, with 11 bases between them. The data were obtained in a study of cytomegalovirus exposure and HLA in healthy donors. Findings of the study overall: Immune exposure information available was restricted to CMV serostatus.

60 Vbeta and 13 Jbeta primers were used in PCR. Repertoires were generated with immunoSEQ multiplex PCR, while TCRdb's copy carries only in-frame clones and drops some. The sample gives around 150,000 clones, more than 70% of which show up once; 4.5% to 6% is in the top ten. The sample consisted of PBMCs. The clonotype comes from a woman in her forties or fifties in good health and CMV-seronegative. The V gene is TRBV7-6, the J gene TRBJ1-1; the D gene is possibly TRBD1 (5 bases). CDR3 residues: CASSSQVSNTEAFF. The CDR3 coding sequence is TGTGCCAGCAGCTCACAGGTTTCAAACACTGAAGCTTTCTTT.